These 27 T cell receptor beta chains came from one sample sequenced in a study of vaccination and CD4 T cells after COVID-19 (dated by TCRdb to the early 2020s). What this sample's treatment or condition label stands for: roughly 10-day PBMC culture with coronavirus spike peptide pools or control peptides (ViraFEST assay). These receptors are not linked to any known antigen. Library construction relied on PCR. The sequencer listed for this sample is Illumina iSeq 100. TCR sequencing of DNA from cultured CD4+ T cells used the Oncomine TCR Beta short-read assay at the Johns Hopkins FTIC core. The raw public data were reprocessed by TCRdb itself: fastp quality trimming at Q25, MiXCR clonotype calling, in-frame beta chains only. Each record represents a unique CDR3 protein, reported with the most common genes and DNA among its rows. The sample data list about 8,700 distinct CDR3 sequences, and 20% to 25% of these were observed just once. The biggest ten clones account for about a fifth of the sample.

The specimen sequenced was cultured CD4+ T cells from blood. The source of these receptors is a human donor with COVID-19.

The chain carries TRBV29-1 and TRBJ1-3; D ambiguous. Trimming removed 4 bases at V and 0 bases at J, with 4 bases between. Germline V lookup: CDR1 SQVTM, CDR2 ANQGSEA. The CDR3 loop spans 12 amino acids. CDR3 residues: CSVGGSGNTIYF. In nucleotides, the CDR3 is TGCAGCGTTGGAGGCTCTGGAAACACCATATATTTT.

The chain has TRBV10-3 and TRBJ2-2; perhaps TRBD2 as D (6 bases). From germline, CDR1 is ENHRY and CDR2 SYGVKD. Trimming removed 6 bases at V and 4 bases at J, with 9 bases between. The CDR3 totals 13 residues. CDR3 amino acids: CAISGTSTGELFF. As DNA, the CDR3 is TGTGCCATCAGCGGGACTTCCACCGGGGAGCTGTTTTTT.

This clonotype showed up just a few times. The rearrangement uses TRBV6-5 and TRBJ1-5; 9 bases line up with TRBD1. This CDR3 spans 15 amino acids. Trimming cost V 4 bases and J 6 bases; bases outside gene matches: 7. The germline gives CDR1 MNHEY, CDR2 SVGAGI. This CDR3 is CASSWTGEATQPQHF. The CDR3 DNA reads as TGTGCCAGCAGTTGGACAGGGGAGGCTACTCAGCCCCAGCATTTT.

The CDR3 DNA sequence: TGTGCCAGCAGCCCGCGTGGCTCCTACGAGCAGTACTTC. This translates into CASSPRGSYEQYF. The chain recombines TRBV11-3 with TRBJ2-7; no definite D call. Germline loops: CDR1 SGHNT, CDR2 YENEEA. The V end was cut by 5 bases, the J end by 0 bases, with 8 bases between. The CDR3 totals 13 residues.

The rearrangement links TRBV19 to TRBJ1-5; TRBD1 matches 10 bases. The CDR3 runs to 13 residues. Germline CDR1 reads LNHDA; CDR2 reads SQIVND (reference sequence). Trimming cost V 7 bases and J 7 bases; bases outside gene matches: 4. CDR3 loop: CASTDRGHQPQHF. CDR3 nucleotide sequence: TGTGCCAGTACCGACAGGGGGCACCAGCCCCAGCATTTT.

Only a few counts were recorded for this clonotype. The V gene is TRBV5-6, the J gene TRBJ1-1; TRBD1 matches 7 bases. Germline V gene data show CDR1 as SGHDT and CDR2 as YYEEEE. The CDR3 covers 15 residues. The trim removed 4 bases at V and 1 base at J, leaving 7 bases unmatched. The CDR3 protein is CASSLRQGANTEAFF. The CDR3 DNA reads as TGTGCCAGCAGCCTACGACAGGGCGCGAACACTGAAGCTTTCTTT.

In this sample, this clonotype turned up a few times. The rearrangement joins TRBV6-1 to TRBJ2-2, with a possible D match to TRBD2 (5 bases). Trimming left V 6 bases short and J 6 bases short, with 11 bases between. CDR3 length equals 13 residues. Germline-derived CDR1 and CDR2 are MNHNS and SASEGT. CDR3 sequence: CASRTGSAGELFF. In nucleotides, the CDR3 is TGTGCCAGCAGGACGGGATCCGCCGGGGAGCTGTTTTTT.

This clonotype has more than one count but fewer than ten. The genes are TRBV10-3 and TRBJ2-5; D remains unclear. Trimming stripped 4 bases from V and 5 bases from J, with 20 bases between. The CDR3 is made up of 16 amino acids. Germline CDR1 is ENHRY and CDR2 is SYGVKD. CDR3 nucleotide sequence: TGTGCCATCAGTGCGATCCGGGCGGAAAGCCAGGAGACCCAGTACTTC. Residues: CAISAIRAESQETQYF.

In DNA form, the CDR3 reads TGCAGTGCTAGAGATGGAGGGACTAGTTTATACGAGCAGTACTTC. Translated, it gives CSARDGGTSLYEQYF. The V call is TRBV20-1, the J call TRBJ2-7, with 8 nucleotides matching TRBD2. The germline V gene has CDR1 DFQATT and CDR2 SNEGSKA (reference sequence). Germline trimming cut 0 bases from V and 4 bases from J; bases unmatched to any gene: 8. The CDR3 length is 15 residues.

This clonotype is categorized as medium-sized (0.01 to 0.1%). This chain joins TRBV20-1 and TRBJ1-2; 10 bases map to TRBD1. The CDR3 covers 15 residues. V gave up 0 bases and J gave up 0 bases; unmatched junction bases: 1. Germline-derived CDR1 and CDR2 are DFQATT and SNEGSKA (reference sequence). The DNA for the CDR3 is TGCAGTGCTAGAGATGGACAGGGGGCTAACTATGGCTACACCTTC. Protein product: CSARDGQGANYGYTF.

This clonotype was detected a few times. V and J are TRBV6-4 and TRBJ2-2; 9 bases line up with TRBD1. The CDR3 length is 14 residues. The trim removed 6 bases at V and 6 bases at J, leaving 5 bases unmatched. CDR1 MRHNA and CDR2 SNTAGT come from the germline V gene. CDR3 protein: CASRGQGIAGELFF. CDR3 nucleotides: TGTGCCAGCAGGGGACAGGGTATAGCCGGGGAGCTGTTTTTT.

By frequency in the sample, this clonotype is medium-sized. This sequence joins TRBV7-2 and TRBJ2-2; 7 bases map to TRBD2. The germline V gene has CDR1 SGHTA and CDR2 FQGNSA. V gave up 1 base and J gave up 1 base; unmatched junction bases: 0. There are 15 residues in the CDR3. The CDR3 DNA follows: TGTGCCAGCAGCTTAGGGGGGGGGAACACCGGGGAGCTGTTTTTT. It codes for CASSLGGGNTGELFF.

The gene calls are TRBV7-9 and TRBJ2-5; possibly TRBD1 for D (7 bases). This CDR3 has 13 residues. Germline CDR1 reads SEHNR; CDR2 reads FQNEAQ (reference sequence). V lost 5 bases, J lost 7 bases, and 14 bases lay in between. CDR3 sequence reads: CASSLRQGGTQYF. Written as DNA, the CDR3 is TGTGCCAGCAGCCTCCGACAGGGAGGGACCCAGTACTTC.

The chain uses TRBV7-8 and TRBJ1-3, with D perhaps matching TRBD1 (6 bases). Germline V gene data show CDR1 as SGHVS and CDR2 as FQNEAQ. The CDR3 is 15 residues long. Trimming stripped 4 bases from V and 0 bases from J, with 10 bases between. CDR3 amino acids: CASSSQGSSGNTIYF. As DNA, the CDR3 is TGTGCCAGCAGCTCCCAGGGGTCCTCTGGAAACACCATATATTTT.

This clonotype has just a few counts. The chain carries TRBV20-1 and TRBJ2-5; 8 bases map to TRBD1. CDR1 and CDR2 from the germline V gene are DFQATT and SNEGSKA (reference sequence). J gave up 2 bases and V 6 bases, and 8 bases lay outside the gene matches. The length of the CDR3 is 14 residues. CDR3: CSAPDRVEQETQYF. The CDR3 coding sequence is TGCAGTGCACCGGACAGGGTCGAGCAAGAGACCCAGTACTTC.

The chain uses TRBV4-2 and TRBJ2-5, with TRBD2 identical over 8 bases. The germline V gene has CDR1 LGHNA and CDR2 YNFKEQ. Trimming cost V 2 bases and J 4 bases; bases outside gene matches: 12. The CDR3 contains 17 residues. CDR3 bases: TGTGCCAGCAGCCAACCGCCCGGGACTAGGGGTCTAGAGACCCAGTACTTC. It specifies CASSQPPGTRGLETQYF.

The chain recombines TRBV12-3 or TRBV12-4 with TRBJ1-5; possibly TRBD1 for D (6 bases). V was trimmed by 2 bases and J by 2 bases, leaving 10 bases between them. This CDR3 contains 15 residues. The CDR3 DNA is TGTGCCAGCAGTTTAAAGGGGGTTGGCAATCAGCCCCAGCATTTT. It translates to CASSLKGVGNQPQHF.

The sample holds a few counts of this clonotype. The CDR3 region has the DNA TGTGCCACCAGTGAATCGGGGGGGGCCGCCGGGGAGCTGTTTTTT. It encodes CATSESGGAAGELFF. The rearrangement links TRBV24-1 to TRBJ2-2; 8 bases align to TRBD2. With V trimmed by 4 bases and J by 6 bases, 6 bases remained unmatched. Per the germline V gene, CDR1 is KGHDR and CDR2 is SFDVKD. This CDR3 comprises 15 residues.

V gene TRBV6-5 combines with J gene TRBJ1-1; the D gene is possibly TRBD1 (5 bases). The CDR3 length is 14 residues. Germline V CDR1 and CDR2: MNHEY, SVGAGI. V was clipped by 2 bases and J by 4 bases, with 11 bases between them. CDR3 protein: CASSYGKGRTEAFF. The CDR3 nucleotides read TGTGCCAGCAGTTACGGGAAGGGGCGCACTGAAGCTTTCTTT.

The V and J genes are TRBV7-9 and TRBJ2-2, with 9 bases lining up with TRBD1. Germline CDR1 and CDR2: SEHNR and FQNEAQ (reference sequence). The CDR3 has 14 residues. With 8 bases clipped from V and 1 base from J, the junction kept 2 bases outside the gene matches. CDR3 amino acids: CASRGQGNTGELFF. The DNA of the CDR3 is TGTGCCAGCCGGGGACAGGGGAACACCGGGGAGCTGTTTTTT.

This clonotype was picked up a small number of times. CDR3 residues: CASSPLPNANTGELFF. In nucleotides, the CDR3 is TGTGCCAGCTCACCATTACCGAACGCGAACACCGGGGAGCTGTTTTTT. The chain joins TRBV18 to TRBJ2-2; D is ambiguous. V shed 2 bases and J shed 0 bases, with 10 bases lying between them. The germline V gene encodes CDR1 KGHSH and CDR2 LQKENI. The CDR3 spans 16 residues.

The J gene is TRBJ2-2, the V gene TRBV9; D is possibly TRBD2 (6 bases). Germline-derived CDR1 and CDR2 are SGDLS and YYNGEE. This CDR3 is 18 amino acids long. Trimming took 3 bases from V and 3 from J, leaving 21 bases between them. CDR3 bases: TGTGCCAGCAGCGCCCGAGAACTTAGCGGTAACTACACCGGGGAGCTGTTTTTT. This encodes CASSARELSGNYTGELFF.

The chain recombines TRBV18 with TRBJ2-5; D possibly corresponds to TRBD2 (7 bases). The V end was cut by 0 bases, the J end by 4 bases, with 9 bases between. In germline, CDR1 is KGHSH, CDR2 LQKENI. CDR3 length: 14 amino acids. CDR3 DNA: TGTGCCAGCTCACCACCGGGGGGGCTAGAGACCCAGTACTTC. It specifies CASSPPGGLETQYF.

The chain links TRBV7-9 to TRBJ2-7, with D tentatively TRBD1 or TRBD2 (6 bases each). This CDR3 contains 13 residues. Trimming shortened V by 1 base and J by 8 bases, and 12 bases separated the two germline ends. Looked up from germline, CDR1 is SEHNR and CDR2 is FQNEAQ (reference sequence). The CDR3 loop is CASSLEGGKQQYF. CDR3 sequence (DNA): TGTGCCAGCAGCTTAGAAGGGGGGAAGCAGCAGTACTTC.

In this sample, this clonotype turned up a few times. The V call is TRBV12-3 or TRBV12-4, the J call TRBJ1-5; the D is unclear. The CDR3 totals 12 residues. Trimming cost V 6 bases and J 5 bases, with 8 bases left between them. For the CDR3, the DNA is TGTGCCAGCAGCCCGCCCCATCAGCCCCAGCATTTT. Translating gives CASSPPHQPQHF.

This chain joins TRBV11-2 and TRBJ2-6; D might be TRBD2 (6 bases). V was pared by 5 bases and J by 0 bases, with 14 bases between. From germline, CDR1 is SGHAT and CDR2 FQNNGV. The CDR3 spans 17 residues. CDR3 nucleotides: TGTGCCAGCAGCCCCCGTGGGGGGATCTCTGGGGCCAACGTCCTGACTTTC. Translation: CASSPRGGISGANVLTF.

For this clonotype: A read error may explain this, as a much larger clone is one base away. This sequence joins TRBV7-2 and TRBJ1-5, with D possibly being TRBD1 (5 bases). The V and J ends lost 0 bases and 9 bases respectively, with 12 bases between them. Germline CDR1 is SGHTA and CDR2 is FQGNSA. The CDR3 covers 14 residues. The CDR3 sequence is CASSLAGGDRPQHF. In DNA form, the CDR3 reads TGTGCCAGCAGCTTAGCGGGGGGAGATCGGCCCCAGCATTTT.